This TCR beta chain was recovered during a study of OX40 agonist ivuxolimab in advanced cancers. Regarding the study in general: The costimulatory receptor OX40 (CD134) was targeted by ivuxolimab, a fully human IgG2 agonistic monoclonal antibody. Intravenous ivuxolimab was administered to patients every 2 weeks at six dose levels: 0.01, 0.1, 0.3, 1.5, 3 and 10 mg/kg. Of the roughly 50 dose-escalation patients, hepatocellular carcinoma was present in some 19, melanoma in approximately 15, renal cell carcinoma in 9 and head and neck cancer in 9. In the dose-escalation cohort, around four fifths of patients were male, and the mean age was around 60 years, with a range of roughly 20 to 85. Patients were allowed to have had prior anti-PD-1, anti-PD-L1 or anti-CTLA-4 therapy, and around 43% of the dose-escalation patients had been treated with checkpoint inhibitors. Three dose-escalation patients achieved partial responses, one with hepatocellular carcinoma and two with cutaneous melanoma. The point of sequencing TCRbeta in the periphery was to test whether ivuxolimab changed TCR sequence diversity and drove clonal T-cell expansion. The paper covers the monotherapy dose-escalation part of the phase I ivuxolimab trial, which included N of about 50 patients. Points the paper makes about the study in general: In partial responders in the 0.1-3.0 mg/kg groups, normalized peripheral clonal expansion was found to be among the lowest, especially among CD8+ T cells. Low levels of normalized T-cell clonal expansion were also shown by some nonresponding patients. At doses from 0.1 to 3.0 mg/kg, clonal expansion was seen in both CD4+ and CD8+ blood T cells between baseline and week 6. Antigen specificity was not determined for the clonally expanded peripheral T cells. On average, CD8+ T cells showed more expanded clones than CD4+ T cells after ivuxolimab.

Genomic DNA was isolated from the sorted cells so that the TCRbeta CDR3 region could be sequenced. The immunoSEQ Assay was used for sequencing of TCRbeta CDR3 regions. Here the immuneACCESS table is served through TCRdb, limited to in-frame sequences with V and J called. Missing clones are a known gap in these copies; in checked studies unresolved V genes cover under half, and the rest lacks a known reason. Across this sample there are around 40,000 clones, with around 80% seen only once. Of the sample, about 5.5% falls within the top ten clones. In regard to this clone: No antigen is known for it. Base qualities are not provided; no much larger clone lies one nucleotide away.

The trial excluded patients who had a history of autoimmune disease or who were on systemic immunosuppression. Peripheral blood for TCR sequencing was drawn from every dose cohort at baseline, at cycle 4 day 1 and at cycle 7 day 1. The samples were taken from a phase I, first-in-human, multicenter, open-label dose-escalation trial of ivuxolimab. The trial enrolled adults with locally advanced or metastatic head and neck squamous cell, hepatocellular, melanoma or renal cell carcinoma. CD4+ and CD8+ T cells were sorted separately from peripheral blood before TCR sequencing. Material: CD4+ or CD8+ T cells sorted from blood, obtained in a trial of the OX40 agonist ivuxolimab. The receptor was derived from an adult with an advanced solid tumor such as melanoma, head and neck, liver or kidney cancer.

The DNA is as follows: TGTGCCAGCAGCGTAAAAGATGGGGTGTCACCCCTCCACTTT. Its translation is CASSVKDGVSPLHF. Rearrangement joined TRBV9 to TRBJ1-6; the D gene is unclear. Spanning cysteine to phenylalanine, the CDR3 consists of 14 amino acids. The sequence is cut down to CDR3 DNA, 42 bases in frame from base 1. V loses 1 base of germline sequence and J loses 10 bases, and the interval between the two ends is 12 bases. The germline V gene provides CDR1 SGDLS and CDR2 YYNGEE.